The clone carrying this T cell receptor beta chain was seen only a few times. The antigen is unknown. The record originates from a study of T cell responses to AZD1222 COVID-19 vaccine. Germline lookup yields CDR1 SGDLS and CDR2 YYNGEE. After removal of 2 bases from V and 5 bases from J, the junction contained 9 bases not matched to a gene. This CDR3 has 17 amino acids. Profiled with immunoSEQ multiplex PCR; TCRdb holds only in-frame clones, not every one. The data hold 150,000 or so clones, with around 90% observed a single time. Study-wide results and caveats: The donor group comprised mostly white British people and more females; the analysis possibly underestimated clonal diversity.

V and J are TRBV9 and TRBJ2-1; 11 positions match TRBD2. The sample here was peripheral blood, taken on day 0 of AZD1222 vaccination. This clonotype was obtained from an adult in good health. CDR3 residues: CASSVGPLAGVDNEQFF. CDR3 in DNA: TGTGCCAGCAGCGTGGGCCCACTAGCGGGAGTAGACAATGAGCAGTTCTTC.